The 5 T cell receptor beta chains presented below share a single source sample, sequenced in a study of blood T cells in healthy people across ages. Next came a second PCR, run for about 6 to 11 cycles, which used a sample-barcoded 5' primer along with a J-beta primer mix. TCRdb re-derived calls from the 5' RACE reads in MiXCR, one entry per CDR3 protein. The sample holds about 1.4 million distinct CDR3 sequences, approximately 60% seen once. Specimen: blood. These receptors were collected from a man aged 18 to 29 in good health.

The V call is TRBV29-1, the J call TRBJ1-1, with 11 bases that match TRBD1. V was pared by 3 bases and J by 5 bases, with 5 bases of the junction left unmatched. This CDR3 has 14 residues. Germline V gene lookup returns CDR1 SQVTM and CDR2 ANQGSEA. The CDR3 here is CSVDVGQGGTEAFF. In DNA, the CDR3 is TGCAGCGTTGATGTGGGACAGGGGGGGACTGAAGCTTTCTTT. Combining the CDR3 with reference TRBV29-1 and TRBJ1-1 gives the whole variable domain SAVISQKPSRDICQRGTSLTIQCQVDSQVTMMFWYRQQPGQSLTLIATANQGSEATYESGFVIDKFPISRPNLTFSTLTVSNMSPEDSSIYLCSVDVGQGGTEAFFGQGTRLTVV.

This clonotype turned up a few times. In nucleotides, the CDR3 is TGTGCCAGCAGTTTAATTGGCCGGGTCGAAGAGACCCAGTACTTC. Its protein is CASSLIGRVEETQYF. The chain carries TRBV12-3 or TRBV12-4 and TRBJ2-4; D is uncertain. TRBJ2-5 explains the end of the DNA better; the J call may be wrong. The CDR3 length is 15 residues.

This clonotype was seen only a few times. The chain joins TRBV20-1 to TRBJ2-1, with 9 bases fitting TRBD2. CDR3 length equals 13 residues. The germline gives CDR1 DFQATT, CDR2 SNEGSKA (reference sequence). Trimming took 5 bases from V and 5 from J; bases not matched to a gene: 4. CDR3 DNA sequence: TGCAGTGCTCTTAGCGGGAGCCACAATGAGCAGTTCTTC. Translated: CSALSGSHNEQFF.

The V gene is TRBV20-1, the J gene TRBJ1-2; 9 positions match TRBD1. In germline, CDR1 is DFQATT, CDR2 SNEGSKA (reference sequence). The CDR3 sequence is 15 residues long. J gave up 7 bases and V 4 bases, and 13 bases lay outside the gene matches. CDR3 residues: CSAILTGGESFGYTF. In DNA, the CDR3 is TGCAGTGCTATTTTGACAGGGGGAGAGTCTTTTGGCTACACCTTC.

V is TRBV3-1 and J is TRBJ2-5; the D gene is possibly TRBD1 (6 bases). The J call may be mistaken, given a closer DNA end match to TRBJ2-7. The germline V gene has CDR1 LGHDT and CDR2 YNNKEL (reference sequence). The CDR3 is made up of 16 amino acids. Written as DNA, the CDR3 is TGTGCCAGCAGCCAATCCCCAACAGGGAAAAGGTACGAGCAGTACTTC. Translating gives CASSQSPTGKRYEQYF.